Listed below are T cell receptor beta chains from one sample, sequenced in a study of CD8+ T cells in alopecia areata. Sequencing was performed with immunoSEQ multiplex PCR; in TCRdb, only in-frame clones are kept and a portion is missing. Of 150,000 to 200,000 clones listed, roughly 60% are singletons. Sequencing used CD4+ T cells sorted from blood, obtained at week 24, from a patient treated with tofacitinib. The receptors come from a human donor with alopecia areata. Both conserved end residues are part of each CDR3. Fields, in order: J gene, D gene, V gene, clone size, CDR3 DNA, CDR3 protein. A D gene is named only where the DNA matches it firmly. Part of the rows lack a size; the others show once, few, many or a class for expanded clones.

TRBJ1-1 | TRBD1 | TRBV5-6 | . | TGTGCCAGCAGCCGCAGGGGGCGTGGGCCGAACACTGAAGCTTTCTTT | CASSRRGRGPNTEAFF
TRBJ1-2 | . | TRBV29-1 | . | TGCAGCGCCCAAGGAGGGGTGGGCTATGGCTACACCTTC | CSAQGGVGYGYTF
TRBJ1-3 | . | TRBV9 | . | TGTGCCAGCAGCGTGGAAGGTAGCGGCGGAAACACCATATATTTT | CASSVEGSGGNTIYF
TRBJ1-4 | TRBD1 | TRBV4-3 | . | TGCGCCAGCAGCCAAGATCCCACAGGGGGTAATGAAAAACTGTTTTTT | CASSQDPTGGNEKLFF
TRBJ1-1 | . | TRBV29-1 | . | TGCAGCGTCCAAGTCAGGGTAATCCCTGAAGCTTTCTTT | CSVQVRVIPEAFF
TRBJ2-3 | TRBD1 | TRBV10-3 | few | TGTGCCATCAGTGTGGGGACAGCGAGTAGGGATACGCAGTATTTT | CAISVGTASRDTQYF
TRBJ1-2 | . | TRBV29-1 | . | TGCAGCGTTGAAGAGGTACCAGGGTTCGGTTTAGACTATGGCTACACCTTC | CSVEEVPGFGLDYGYTF
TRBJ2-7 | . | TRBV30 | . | TGTGCCTTCCGGGTCTCCTACGAGCAGTACTTC | CAFRVSYEQYF
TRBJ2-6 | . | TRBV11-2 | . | TGTGCCAGCAGCTTCCCCGGGTCCCTCTCTGGGGCCAACGTCCTGACTTTC | CASSFPGSLSGANVLTF
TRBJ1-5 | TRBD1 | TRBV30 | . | TGTGCCTGGAGTCTCGGGACAGGGGGCTACCACAATCAGCCCCAGCATTTT | CAWSLGTGGYHNQPQHF
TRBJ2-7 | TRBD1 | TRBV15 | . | TGTGCCACCAGCAGAGACCCACAGGGGGCTCGAGAGCAGTACTTC | CATSRDPQGAREQYF
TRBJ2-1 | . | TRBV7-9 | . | TGTGCCAGCAGCTTAGAAAGGGATGAGCAGTTCTTC | CASSLERDEQFF
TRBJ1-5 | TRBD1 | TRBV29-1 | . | TGCAGCGTTGCACAGGGGGAGCGGCAGCCCCAGCATTTT | CSVAQGERQPQHF
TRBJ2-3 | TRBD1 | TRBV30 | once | TGTGCCTGGAGTGTACCGCCGCCCGGGACAGGCTCCCCGGGGGATACGCAGTATTTT | CAWSVPPPGTGSPGDTQYF
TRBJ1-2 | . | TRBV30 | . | TGTGCCTGGACACTCGGGCAGATAGGACTCTCGAACTATGGCTACACCTTC | CAWTLGQIGLSNYGYTF
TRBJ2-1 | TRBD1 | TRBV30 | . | TGTGCCTGGGACAGGGGGAAGCAGTTCTTC | CAWDRGKQFF
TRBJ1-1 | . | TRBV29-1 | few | TGCAGCGGGGGGAACACTGAAGCTTTCTTT | CSGGNTEAFF
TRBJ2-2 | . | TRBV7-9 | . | TGTGCCAGCAGCCCTGCCCTCTTGACTACCACCGGGGAGCTGTTTTTT | CASSPALLTTTGELFF
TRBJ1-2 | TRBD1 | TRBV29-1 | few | TGCAGCGGAGGGACAGGGGGAGCCTATGGCTACACCTTC | CSGGTGGAYGYTF
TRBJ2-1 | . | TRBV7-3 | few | TGTGCCAGCAGCCCGTCCTCCGGGAAAGACAATGAGCAGTTCTTC | CASSPSSGKDNEQFF
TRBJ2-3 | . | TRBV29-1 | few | TGCAGCGTGACAGCGACTTGGGGCCCAGCCCTGGATACGCAGTATTTT | CSVTATWGPALDTQYF
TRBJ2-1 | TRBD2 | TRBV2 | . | TGTGCCAGCCACTCTATCCCGGGACTAGCGGACAATGAGCAGTTCTTC | CASHSIPGLADNEQFF